A single sample gave rise to the 21 T cell receptor beta chains below, sequenced in a study of quantifying T cell responses using KT2 cells. Overall study: cDNA was made from DNase-treated RNA using alpha and beta constant primers.

A single-stranded UMI oligo with SP2 sequence was ligated to cDNA 3' ends. An equimolar mix of RC1.1 and RC1.2 primed the beta chain across TRBC1 and TRBC2. A single record per CDR3 protein comes from TCRdb applying MiXCR to the UMI-ligation and nested PCR reads. The sample has about 30,000 distinct CDR3 sequences; about 7.1% are singletons. Sequencing input: PBMCs spiked with cells of the T cell clone KT2. Every receptor here comes from a human donor.

This clonotype has just a few counts. The chain links TRBV5-5 to TRBJ2-1, with 10 positions matching TRBD2. Looked up from germline, CDR1 is SGHKS and CDR2 is YYEKEE (reference sequence). Unmatched junction bases numbered 17, after V lost 6 bases and J lost 5 bases. This CDR3 is built from 18 residues. Here the CDR3 DNA reads TGTGCCAGCACCAAGACAAGCGGGAGGGCAGTAGAGAACAATGAGCAGTTCTTC. It specifies CASTKTSGRAVENNEQFF.

This clonotype was seen at least ten times. J is TRBJ2-2 and V is TRBV4-3; TRBD2 agrees at 9 bases. CDR1 and CDR2 (germline): LGHNA, YSLEER. This CDR3 contains 17 residues. V lost 0 bases, J lost 7 bases, and 9 bases stayed unmatched. The CDR3 loop is CASSQERWLAGSGELFF. In nucleotides, the CDR3 is TGCGCCAGCAGCCAAGAAAGGTGGCTAGCGGGAAGCGGGGAGCTGTTTTTT.

This clonotype has ten or more counts. V and J are TRBV7-9 and TRBJ1-3; D gene ambiguous. Per germline, CDR1 SEHNR and CDR2 FQNEAQ (reference sequence). Trimming left V 5 bases short and J 0 bases short, with 11 bases between. The CDR3 sequence is 15 residues long. The CDR3 region is CASSAGSSSGNTIYF. Here the CDR3 DNA reads TGTGCCAGCAGCGCCGGCTCATCCTCTGGAAACACCATATATTTT. Full variable domain (remainder filled in from reference TRBV7-9 and TRBJ1-3): DTGVSQNPRHKITKRGQNVTFRCDPISEHNRLYWYRQTLGQGPEFLTYFQNEAQLEKSRLLSDRFSAERPKGSFSTLEIQRTEQGDSAMYLCASSAGSSSGNTIYFGEGSWLTVV.

In its sample, this clonotype was seen a few times. This chain connects TRBV7-9 to TRBJ1-1, with D unclear. The CDR3 sequence is 18 residues long. V was trimmed by 2 bases and J by 0 bases, leaving 19 bases between them. Germline V gives CDR1 SEHNR, CDR2 FQNEAQ (reference sequence). This CDR3 reads CASSLLPRPVLLNTEAFF. The CDR3 DNA sequence: TGTGCCAGCAGCTTATTACCTCGACCAGTCCTTTTGAACACTGAAGCTTTCTTT. Using reference TRBV7-9 and TRBJ1-1 for the parts outside the CDR3, the full variable domain is DTGVSQNPRHKITKRGQNVTFRCDPISEHNRLYWYRQTLGQGPEFLTYFQNEAQLEKSRLLSDRFSAERPKGSFSTLEIQRTEQGDSAMYLCASSLLPRPVLLNTEAFFGQGTRLTVV.

This clonotype was seen ten or more times. The chain employs TRBV6-5 and TRBJ2-2, with D hard to call. V lost 5 bases and J 5 bases, leaving 3 bases between the germline ends. From germline, CDR1 is MNHEY and CDR2 SVGAGI. The CDR3 runs 11 residues. The CDR3 loop reads CASSKTGELFF. CDR3 bases: TGTGCCAGCAGTAAAACCGGGGAGCTGTTTTTT.

This clonotype was recorded at least ten times. The DNA of the CDR3 is TGTGCCACCAGCGGGGACAGGGAACCCTACGAGCAGTACTTC. Encoded protein: CATSGDREPYEQYF. The rearrangement uses TRBV15 and TRBJ2-7, with TRBD1 matching 9 bases. The CDR3 totals 14 residues. The germline V gene has CDR1 LNHNV and CDR2 YYDKDF (reference sequence). The V segment lost 5 bases and the J segment 2 bases; nucleotides outside the gene matches: 4. Drawing the rest from reference TRBV15 and TRBJ2-7, the complete variable domain is DAMVIQNPRYQVTQFGKPVTLSCSQTLNHNVMYWYQQKSSQAPKLLFHYYDKDFNNEADTPDNFQSRRPNTSFCFLDIRSPGLGDTAMYLCATSGDREPYEQYFGPGTRLTVT.

This clonotype occurred many times. The chain is built from TRBV7-8 and TRBJ2-7; a possible D gene is TRBD1 (6 bases). Per the germline V gene, CDR1 is SGHVS and CDR2 is FQNEAQ. The CDR3 consists of 18 residues. With 5 bases removed from V and 3 bases from J, the gap between germline ends came to 26 bases. For the CDR3, the DNA is TGTGCCAGCAGCCACGATACCGGGACACCCGGCCGACTCTACGAGCAGTACTTC. Translating it yields CASSHDTGTPGRLYEQYF.

V gene TRBV12-3 or TRBV12-4 combines with J gene TRBJ2-2, with 8 bases matching TRBD1. V trimming: 6 bases; J trimming: 4 bases; junction bases outside the gene matches: 7. CDR3 size: 15 residues. CDR3 in DNA: TGTGCCAGCAGCACAAGGACAGGGCGCACCGGGGAGCTGTTTTTT. Translation: CASSTRTGRTGELFF.

The chain links TRBV3-1 to TRBJ2-3; D is unclear. The V gene lost 3 bases and the J gene lost 2 bases, with 0 bases spanning the gap. The CDR3 contains 11 residues. Germline V gene sequence: CDR1 LGHDT, CDR2 YNNKEL (reference sequence). CDR3 nucleotides: TGTGCCAGCAGCCACACAGATACGCAGTATTTT. Amino acids: CASSHTDTQYF.

There are many counts of this clonotype. The V and J genes are TRBV19 and TRBJ1-1; TRBD1 agrees at 8 bases. The CDR3 length is 13 residues. Trimming removed 8 bases from V and 4 bases from J; junction bases left unmatched: 6. Germline CDR1 and CDR2: LNHDA and SQIVND (reference sequence). The CDR3 reads CASHRTGGTEAFF. For the CDR3, the DNA is TGTGCCAGTCATAGAACAGGGGGCACTGAAGCTTTCTTT. Together with reference TRBV19 and TRBJ1-1, the CDR3 gives the full variable domain: DGGITQSPKYLFRKEGQNVTLSCEQNLNHDAMYWYRQDPGQGLRLIYYSQIVNDFQKGDIAEGYSVSREKKESFPLTVTSAQKNPTAFYLCASHRTGGTEAFFGQGTRLTVV.

This clonotype was counted only a few times. The chain is built from TRBV7-8 and TRBJ1-1; D unresolved. The germline gives CDR1 SGHVS, CDR2 FQNEAQ. Trimming removed 0 bases at V and 0 bases at J, with 11 bases between. The CDR3 is 16 amino acids. The CDR3 here is CASSLALWQMNTEAFF. The CDR3 coding sequence is TGTGCCAGCAGCTTAGCTCTTTGGCAGATGAACACTGAAGCTTTCTTT.

This clonotype was detected a few times. The CDR3 region has the DNA TGTGCCACCGGCACGGGCGGGTACAATGAGCAGTTCTTC. Its translation: CATGTGGYNEQFF. This rearrangement joins TRBV15 to TRBJ2-1, with D possibly matching TRBD2 (5 bases). CDR3 length equals 13 residues. V was shortened by 8 bases and J by 4 bases, with 12 bases between the two germline ends. In germline, CDR1 is LNHNV, CDR2 YYDKDF (reference sequence).

This clonotype has more than one count but fewer than ten. The J gene is TRBJ1-4, the V gene TRBV2, with D uncertain. Germline V gives CDR1 SNHLY, CDR2 FYNNEI. With 3 bases removed from V and 2 bases from J, the gap between germline ends came to 7 bases. The CDR3 sequence is 14 residues long. CDR3 bases: TGTGCCAGCAGTGATATTGGGACTAATGAAAAACTGTTTTTT. As protein: CASSDIGTNEKLFF.

The V call is TRBV5-6, the J call TRBJ2-2, with no clear D. Germline assignment: CDR1 SGHDT and CDR2 YYEEEE. There are 11 residues in the CDR3. V was pared by 3 bases and J by 5 bases, with 2 bases between. The CDR3 here is CASSSTGELFF. The DNA of the CDR3 is TGTGCCAGCAGCTCAACCGGGGAGCTGTTTTTT.

CDR3 protein: CASSQDTVNTEAFF. CDR3 nucleotides: TGCGCCAGCAGCCAAGATACAGTGAACACTGAAGCTTTCTTT. The chain employs TRBV4-3 and TRBJ1-1; unclear D gene. Germline V gene lookup returns CDR1 LGHNA and CDR2 YSLEER. This CDR3 region has 14 residues. Trimming took off 0 bases at V and 0 bases at J, with 5 bases between the two ends.

This clonotype appeared many times. The chain carries TRBV6-5 and TRBJ2-7; D gene ambiguous. CDR3 size: 13 residues. The V gene lost 2 bases and the J gene lost 0 bases, with 5 bases spanning the gap. Germline CDR1 reads MNHEY; CDR2 reads SVGAGI. CDR3 protein: CASSYQVSYEQYF. The CDR3 DNA sequence: TGTGCCAGCAGTTACCAGGTCTCCTACGAGCAGTACTTC.

This clonotype was counted many times. The V call is TRBV4-1, the J call TRBJ2-7; 9 bases are a match to TRBD2. V lost 2 bases to trimming and J lost 0 bases; unmatched junction nucleotides: 14. This CDR3 comprises 19 residues. Germline V gene sequence: CDR1 MGHRA, CDR2 YSYEKL. The CDR3 DNA reads as TGCGCCAGCAGCCAACTTCCCAAACCTAGACTAGCGGCCTCCTACGAGCAGTACTTC. Translated: CASSQLPKPRLAASYEQYF.

This clonotype was seen many times. The chain joins TRBV5-6 to TRBJ2-4; a weak D match, TRBD1 (5 bases). The CDR3 extends over 13 amino acids. Trimming removed 3 bases at V and 1 base at J, with 5 bases between. The V gene's germline CDR1 is SGHDT and CDR2 YYEEEE. The CDR3 bases are TGTGCCAGCAGCTACAGGGCCAAAAACATTCAGTACTTC. It encodes CASSYRAKNIQYF.

The gene calls are TRBV29-1 and TRBJ2-1; 8 nucleotides align to TRBD1. The V gene's germline CDR1 is SQVTM and CDR2 ANQGSEA. The V gene end was trimmed by 3 bases and the J gene end by 2 bases; junction bases not matched to a gene: 3. The CDR3 has 14 amino acids. This chain's CDR3 is CSVEYRGAYNEQFF. The DNA for the CDR3 is TGCAGCGTTGAGTACAGGGGGGCCTACAATGAGCAGTTCTTC.

This clonotype was observed at least ten times. The J gene is TRBJ2-3, the V gene TRBV5-8; 7 positions agree with TRBD1. With 7 bases clipped from V and 1 base from J, the junction kept 3 bases outside the gene matches. This CDR3 has 13 amino acids. Germline V CDR1 and CDR2: SGHTS, YDEGEE. The CDR3 region is CASRTGGTDTQYF. The CDR3 coding sequence is TGTGCCAGCCGGACAGGAGGCACAGATACGCAGTATTTT.

Many counts were recorded for this clonotype. The gene calls are TRBV10-2 and TRBJ1-2; no firm D call. The CDR3 has 15 amino acids. V lost 2 bases and J 6 bases, leaving 16 bases between the germline ends. CDR1 WSHSY and CDR2 SAAADI come from the germline V gene. CDR3 amino acids: CASSEAPGFHNGYTF. The CDR3 region has the DNA TGCGCCAGCAGTGAGGCGCCAGGTTTCCACAATGGCTACACCTTC.